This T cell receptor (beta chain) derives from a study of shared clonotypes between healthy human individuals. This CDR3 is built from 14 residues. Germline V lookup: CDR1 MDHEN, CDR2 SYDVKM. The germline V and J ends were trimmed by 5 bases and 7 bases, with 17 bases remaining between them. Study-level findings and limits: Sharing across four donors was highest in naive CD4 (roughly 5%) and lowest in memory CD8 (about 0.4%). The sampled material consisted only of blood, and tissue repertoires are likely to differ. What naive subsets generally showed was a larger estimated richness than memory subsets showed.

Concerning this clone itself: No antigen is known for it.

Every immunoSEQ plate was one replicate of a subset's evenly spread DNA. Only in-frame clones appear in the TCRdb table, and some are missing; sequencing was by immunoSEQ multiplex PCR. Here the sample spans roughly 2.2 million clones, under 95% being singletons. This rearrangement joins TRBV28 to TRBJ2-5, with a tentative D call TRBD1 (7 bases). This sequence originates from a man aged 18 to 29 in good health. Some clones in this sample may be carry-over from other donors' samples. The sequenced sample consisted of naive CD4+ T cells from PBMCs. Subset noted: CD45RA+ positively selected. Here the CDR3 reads CASSKGQRVRTQYF. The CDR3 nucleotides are TGTGCCAGCAGTAAGGGACAGCGGGTCCGGACCCAGTACTTC.